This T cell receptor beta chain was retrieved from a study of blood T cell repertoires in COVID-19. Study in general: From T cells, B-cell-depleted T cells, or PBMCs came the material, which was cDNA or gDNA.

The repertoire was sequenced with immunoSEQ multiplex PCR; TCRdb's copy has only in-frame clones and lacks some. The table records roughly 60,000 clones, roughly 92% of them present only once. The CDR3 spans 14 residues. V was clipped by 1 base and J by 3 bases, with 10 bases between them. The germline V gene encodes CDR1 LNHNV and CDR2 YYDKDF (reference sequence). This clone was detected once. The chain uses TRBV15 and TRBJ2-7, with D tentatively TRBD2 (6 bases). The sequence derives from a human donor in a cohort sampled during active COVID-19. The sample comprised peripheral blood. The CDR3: CATSRAAGRYEQYF. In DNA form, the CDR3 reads TGTGCCACCAGCAGAGCAGCGGGCCGCTACGAGCAGTACTTC. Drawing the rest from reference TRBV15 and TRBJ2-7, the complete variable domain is DAMVIQNPRYQVTQFGKPVTLSCSQTLNHNVMYWYQQKSSQAPKLLFHYYDKDFNNEADTPDNFQSRRPNTSFCFLDIRSPGLGDTAMYLCATSRAAGRYEQYFGPGTRLTVT.